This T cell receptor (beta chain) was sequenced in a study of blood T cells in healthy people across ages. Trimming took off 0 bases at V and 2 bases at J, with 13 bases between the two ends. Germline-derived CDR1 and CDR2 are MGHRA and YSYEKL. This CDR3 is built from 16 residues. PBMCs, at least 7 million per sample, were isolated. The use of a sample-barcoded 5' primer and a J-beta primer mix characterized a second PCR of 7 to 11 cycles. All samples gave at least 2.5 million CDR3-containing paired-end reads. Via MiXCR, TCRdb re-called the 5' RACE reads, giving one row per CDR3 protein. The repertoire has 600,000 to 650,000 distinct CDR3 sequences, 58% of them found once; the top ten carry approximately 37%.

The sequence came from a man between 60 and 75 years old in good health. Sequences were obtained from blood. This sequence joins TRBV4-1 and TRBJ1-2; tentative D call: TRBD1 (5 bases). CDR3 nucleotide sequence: TGCGCCAGCAGCCAAGAAACGGTCAGGGCGAACTATGGCTACACCTTC. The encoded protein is CASSQETVRANYGYTF.